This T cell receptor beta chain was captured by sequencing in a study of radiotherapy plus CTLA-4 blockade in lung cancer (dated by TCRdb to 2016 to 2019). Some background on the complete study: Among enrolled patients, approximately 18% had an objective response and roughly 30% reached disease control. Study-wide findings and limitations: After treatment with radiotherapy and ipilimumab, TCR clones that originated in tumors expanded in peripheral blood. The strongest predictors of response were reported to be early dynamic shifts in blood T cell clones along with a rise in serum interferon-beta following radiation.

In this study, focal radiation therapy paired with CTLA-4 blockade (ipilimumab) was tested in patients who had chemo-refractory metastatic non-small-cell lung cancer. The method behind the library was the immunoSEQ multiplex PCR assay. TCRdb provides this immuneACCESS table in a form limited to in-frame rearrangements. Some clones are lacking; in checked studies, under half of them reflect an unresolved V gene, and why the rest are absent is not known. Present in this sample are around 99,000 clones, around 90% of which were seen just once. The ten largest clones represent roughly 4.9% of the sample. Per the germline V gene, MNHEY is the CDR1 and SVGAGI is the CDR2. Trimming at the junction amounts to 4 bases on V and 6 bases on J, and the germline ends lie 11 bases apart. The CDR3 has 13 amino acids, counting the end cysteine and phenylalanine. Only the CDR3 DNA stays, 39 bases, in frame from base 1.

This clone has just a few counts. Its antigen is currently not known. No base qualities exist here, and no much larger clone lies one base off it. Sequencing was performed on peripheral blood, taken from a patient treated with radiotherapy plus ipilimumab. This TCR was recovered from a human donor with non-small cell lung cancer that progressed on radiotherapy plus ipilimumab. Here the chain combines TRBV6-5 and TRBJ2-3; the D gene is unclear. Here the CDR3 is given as CASSWVLRDTQYF. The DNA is TGTGCCAGCAGTTGGGTCCTGAGGGATACGCAGTATTTT.